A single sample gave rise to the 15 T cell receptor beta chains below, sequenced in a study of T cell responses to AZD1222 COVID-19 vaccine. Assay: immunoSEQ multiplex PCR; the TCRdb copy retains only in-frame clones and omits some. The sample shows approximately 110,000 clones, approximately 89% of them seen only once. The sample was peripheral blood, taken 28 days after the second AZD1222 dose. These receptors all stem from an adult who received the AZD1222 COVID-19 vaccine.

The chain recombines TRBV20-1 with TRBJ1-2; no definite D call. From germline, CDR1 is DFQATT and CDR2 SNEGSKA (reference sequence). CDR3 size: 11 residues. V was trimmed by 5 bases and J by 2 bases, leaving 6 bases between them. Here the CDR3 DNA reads TGCAGTGCTTTAGGGAACTATGGCTACACCTTC. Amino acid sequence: CSALGNYGYTF.

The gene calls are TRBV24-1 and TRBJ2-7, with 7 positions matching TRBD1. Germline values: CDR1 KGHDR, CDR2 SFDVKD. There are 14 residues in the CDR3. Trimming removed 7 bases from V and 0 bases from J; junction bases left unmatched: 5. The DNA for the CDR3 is TGTGCCACCAGCCGGACAGGTGACTCCTACGAGCAGTACTTC. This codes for CATSRTGDSYEQYF.

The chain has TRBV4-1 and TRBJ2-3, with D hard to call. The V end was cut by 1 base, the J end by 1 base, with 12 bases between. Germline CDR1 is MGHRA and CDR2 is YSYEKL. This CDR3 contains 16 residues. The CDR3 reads CASSQVSALRTDTQYF. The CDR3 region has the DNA TGCGCCAGCAGCCAAGTATCCGCACTTCGCACAGATACGCAGTATTTT.

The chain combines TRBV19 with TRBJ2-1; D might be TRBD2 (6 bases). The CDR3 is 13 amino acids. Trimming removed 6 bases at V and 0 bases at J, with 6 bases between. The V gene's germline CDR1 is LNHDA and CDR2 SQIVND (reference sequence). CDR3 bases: TGTGCCAGTAGCGGGAGCTCCTACAATGAGCAGTTCTTC. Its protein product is CASSGSSYNEQFF.

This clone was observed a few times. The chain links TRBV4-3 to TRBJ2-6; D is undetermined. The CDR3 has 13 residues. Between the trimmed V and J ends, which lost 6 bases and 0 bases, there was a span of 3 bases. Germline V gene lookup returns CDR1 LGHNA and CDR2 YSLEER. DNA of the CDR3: TGCGCCAGCAGTTTCTCTGGGGCCAACGTCCTGACTTTC. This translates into CASSFSGANVLTF.

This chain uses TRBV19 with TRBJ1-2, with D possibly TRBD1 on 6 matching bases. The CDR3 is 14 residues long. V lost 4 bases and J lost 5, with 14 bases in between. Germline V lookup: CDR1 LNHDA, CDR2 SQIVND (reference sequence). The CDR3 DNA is TGTGCCAGTAGTACCCGGACAGCAAATTATGGCTACACCTTC. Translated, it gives CASSTRTANYGYTF.

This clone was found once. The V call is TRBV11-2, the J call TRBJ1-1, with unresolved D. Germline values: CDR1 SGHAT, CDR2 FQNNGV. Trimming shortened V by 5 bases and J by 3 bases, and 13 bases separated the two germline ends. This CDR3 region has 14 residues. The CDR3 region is CASSPSWGYTEAFF. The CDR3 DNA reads TGTGCCAGCAGCCCCTCTTGGGGTTACACTGAAGCTTTCTTT.

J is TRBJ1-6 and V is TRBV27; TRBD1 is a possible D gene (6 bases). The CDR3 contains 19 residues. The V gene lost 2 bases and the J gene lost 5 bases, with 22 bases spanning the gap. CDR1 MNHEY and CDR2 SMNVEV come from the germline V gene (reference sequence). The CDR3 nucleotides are TGTGCCAGCAGTTTAGAACAGGGTGCCCCGTCGCATCATAATTCACCCCTCCACTTT. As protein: CASSLEQGAPSHHNSPLHF.

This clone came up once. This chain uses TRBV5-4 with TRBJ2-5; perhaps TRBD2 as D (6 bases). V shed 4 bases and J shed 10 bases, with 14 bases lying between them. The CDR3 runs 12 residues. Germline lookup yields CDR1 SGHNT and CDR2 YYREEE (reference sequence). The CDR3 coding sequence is TGTGCCAGCAGCCCCCCCGGAGGGAACCAGTACTTC. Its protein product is CASSPPGGNQYF. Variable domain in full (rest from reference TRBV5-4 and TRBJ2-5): ETGVTQSPTHLIKTRGQQVTLRCSSQSGHNTVSWYQQALGQGPQFIFQYYREEENGRGNFPPRFSGLQFPNYSSELNVNALELDDSALYLCASSPPGGNQYFGPGTRLLVL.

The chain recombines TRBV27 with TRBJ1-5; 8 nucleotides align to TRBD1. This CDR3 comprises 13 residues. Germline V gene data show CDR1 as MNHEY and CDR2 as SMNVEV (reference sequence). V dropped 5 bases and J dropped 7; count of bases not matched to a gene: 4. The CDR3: CASSPQGDQPQHF. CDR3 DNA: TGTGCCAGCAGTCCACAGGGGGACCAGCCCCAGCATTTT.

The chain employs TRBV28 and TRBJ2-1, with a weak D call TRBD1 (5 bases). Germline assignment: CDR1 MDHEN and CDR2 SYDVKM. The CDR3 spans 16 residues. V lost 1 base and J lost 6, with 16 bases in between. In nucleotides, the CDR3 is TGTGCCAGCAGTTTATTGGCAGGGTACGGTTTCAATGAGCAGTTCTTC. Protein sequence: CASSLLAGYGFNEQFF.

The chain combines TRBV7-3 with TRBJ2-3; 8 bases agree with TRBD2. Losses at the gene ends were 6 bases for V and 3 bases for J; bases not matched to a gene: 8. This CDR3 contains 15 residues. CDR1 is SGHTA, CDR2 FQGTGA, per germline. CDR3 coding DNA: TGTGCCAGCAGTTCCTTAGCGGGATTTACAGATACGCAGTATTTT. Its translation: CASSSLAGFTDTQYF.

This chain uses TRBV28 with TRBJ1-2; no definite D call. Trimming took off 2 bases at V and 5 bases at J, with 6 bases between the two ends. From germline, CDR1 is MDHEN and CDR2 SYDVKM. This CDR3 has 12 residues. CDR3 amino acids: CASSLQHYGYTF. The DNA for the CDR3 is TGTGCCAGCAGTTTACAGCATTATGGCTACACCTTC.

The CDR3 loop reads CASSFRGPGNEQFF. DNA for the CDR3: TGTGCCAGCAGCTTCAGGGGTCCTGGGAATGAGCAGTTCTTC. The chain carries TRBV13 and TRBJ2-1, with a weak D call TRBD1 (6 bases). The CDR3 has 14 amino acids. Germline V gene lookup returns CDR1 PRHDT and CDR2 FYEKMQ (reference sequence). V gave up 3 bases and J gave up 7 bases, with 13 bases separating them.

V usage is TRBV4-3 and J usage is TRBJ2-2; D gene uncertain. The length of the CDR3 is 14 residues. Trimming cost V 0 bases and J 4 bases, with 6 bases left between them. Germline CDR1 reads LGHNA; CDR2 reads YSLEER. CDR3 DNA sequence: TGCGCCAGCAGCCAAGATATAGGCACCGGGGAGCTGTTTTTT. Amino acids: CASSQDIGTGELFF.